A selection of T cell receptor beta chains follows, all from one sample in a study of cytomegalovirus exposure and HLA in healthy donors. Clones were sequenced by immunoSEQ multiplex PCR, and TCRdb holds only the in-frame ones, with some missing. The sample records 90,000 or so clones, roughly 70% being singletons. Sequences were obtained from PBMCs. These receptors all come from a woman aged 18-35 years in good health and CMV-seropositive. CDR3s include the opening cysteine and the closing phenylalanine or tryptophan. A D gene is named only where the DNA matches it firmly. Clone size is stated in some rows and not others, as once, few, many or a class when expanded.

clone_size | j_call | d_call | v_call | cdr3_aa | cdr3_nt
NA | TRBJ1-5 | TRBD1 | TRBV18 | CASSTLGTGNGAGNQPQHF | TGTGCCAGCTCAACTCTTGGGACAGGGAATGGGGCGGGCAATCAGCCCCAGCATTTT
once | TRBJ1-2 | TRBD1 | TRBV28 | CASSLHTGGRNYGYTF | TGTGCCAGCAGTCTTCACACAGGGGGTAGAAACTATGGCTACACCTTC
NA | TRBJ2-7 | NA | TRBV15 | CATSRDPGISYEQYF | TGTGCCACCAGCAGAGATCCCGGGATTTCCTACGAGCAGTACTTC
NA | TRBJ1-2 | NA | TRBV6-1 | CASSYKSAESGYTF | TGTGCCAGCAGTTATAAATCAGCGGAGAGTGGCTACACCTTC
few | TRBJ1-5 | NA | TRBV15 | CATSRGGVSNQPQHF | TGTGCCACCAGCAGAGGGGGGGTTAGCAATCAGCCCCAGCATTTT
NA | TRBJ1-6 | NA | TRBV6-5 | CASSSGQRNSPLHF | TGTGCCAGCAGTTCGGGACAACGAAATTCACCCCTCCACTTT
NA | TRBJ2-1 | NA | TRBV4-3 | CASSQGLGLPDNEQFF | TGCGCCAGCAGCCAAGGTCTGGGGCTGCCCGACAATGAGCAGTTCTTC
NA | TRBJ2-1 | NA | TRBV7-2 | CASSPNGGARGNEQFF | TGTGCCAGCAGCCCCAACGGCGGGGCGCGGGGCAATGAGCAGTTCTTC
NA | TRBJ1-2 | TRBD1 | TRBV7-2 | CASSWTGQIYGYTF | TGTGCCAGCAGCTGGACGGGACAGATCTATGGCTACACCTTC
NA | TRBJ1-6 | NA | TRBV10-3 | CAISEEEPNSPLHF | TGTGCCATCAGTGAGGAAGAGCCAAATTCACCCCTCCACTTT
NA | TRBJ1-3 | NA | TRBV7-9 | CASRADSGSGNTIYF | TGTGCCAGCAGAGCGGACAGCGGCTCTGGAAACACCATATATTTT
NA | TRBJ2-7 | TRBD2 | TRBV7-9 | CASSSPGLAFHEQYF | TGTGCCAGCAGCTCCCCGGGACTAGCGTTCCACGAGCAGTACTTC
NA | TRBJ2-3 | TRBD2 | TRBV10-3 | CAISGGTSGRVADTQYF | TGTGCCATCAGTGGTGGGACTAGCGGGAGGGTGGCAGATACGCAGTATTTT
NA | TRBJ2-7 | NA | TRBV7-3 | CASSLTGSDSEQYF | TGTGCCAGCAGCTTAACGGGGTCGGACTCCGAGCAGTACTTC
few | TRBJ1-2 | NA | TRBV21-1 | CASSKGGRAHYGYTF | TGTGCCAGCAGCAAAGGAGGCAGGGCCCACTATGGCTACACCTTC
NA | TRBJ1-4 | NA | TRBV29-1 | CSVLTTNEKLFF | TGCAGCGTTCTAACAACTAATGAAAAACTGTTTTTT